One and the same sample provided the 20 T cell receptor beta chains below, sequenced in a study of control samples from healthy donors and cancer patients. The repertoire was sequenced with immunoSEQ multiplex PCR; TCRdb's copy has only in-frame clones and lacks some. The table includes roughly 190,000 clones, 91% detected once. Sequenced material: blood. These receptors originate from a woman aged 25 to 45 in good health.

This clone was seen a single time. In nucleotides, the CDR3 is TGTGCCAGCAGCTTAATCCCAGCGGGAGGATACAATGAGCAGTTCTTC. Protein product: CASSLIPAGGYNEQFF. The chain recombines TRBV7-3 with TRBJ2-1, with 9 bases matching TRBD2. J was trimmed by 4 bases and V by 1 base; bases with no gene match: 5. Germline assignment: CDR1 SGHTA and CDR2 FQGTGA. The CDR3 sequence is 16 residues long.

The chain uses TRBV3-1 (or the pseudogene TRBV3-2) and TRBJ2-7, with 11 bases identical to TRBD1. This CDR3 region has 15 residues. V dropped 4 bases and J dropped 6; count of bases not matched to a gene: 8. From germline, CDR1 is LGHDT and CDR2 YNNKEL (reference sequence). The CDR3 DNA reads TGTGCCAGCAGCCGCCGGGACAGGGGGGGTTCCGAGCAGTACTTC. Protein: CASSRRDRGGSEQYF.

The V gene is TRBV10-1, the J gene TRBJ1-6; D ambiguous. Germline V CDR1 and CDR2: WNHNN, SYGVQD (reference sequence). CDR3 size: 13 residues. Trimming left V 4 bases short and J 7 bases short, with 8 bases between. CDR3 loop: CASSAALNSPLHF. CDR3 sequence (DNA): TGCGCCAGCAGTGCGGCCCTGAATTCACCCCTCCACTTT.

V gene TRBV7-2 combines with J gene TRBJ1-5; 8 bases fit TRBD1. Losses at the gene ends were 2 bases for V and 0 bases for J; bases not matched to a gene: 6. CDR1 SGHTA and CDR2 FQGNSA come from the germline V gene. CDR3 length equals 17 residues. Here the CDR3 DNA reads TGTGCCAGCAGCTTACCGGGACAGGTGAATAGCAATCAGCCCCAGCATTTT. This translates into CASSLPGQVNSNQPQHF.

This clone was observed a single time. The V gene is TRBV13, the J gene TRBJ1-1; D remains unclear. This CDR3 region has 13 residues. V lost 5 bases and J 1 base, leaving 8 bases between the germline ends. Germline assignment: CDR1 PRHDT and CDR2 FYEKMQ (reference sequence). The CDR3 bases are TGTGCCAGCAGCCTACAAAAGAACACTGAAGCTTTCTTT. It is translated as CASSLQKNTEAFF.

The rearrangement uses TRBV28 and TRBJ1-2; 8 bases agree with TRBD1. CDR3 size: 15 residues. The J segment lost 0 bases and the V segment lost 5 bases, leaving 5 bases of the junction unmatched. Germline V gene data show CDR1 as MDHEN and CDR2 as SYDVKM. CDR3: CASSPPGGANYGYTF. The CDR3 bases are TGTGCCAGCAGTCCCCCAGGGGGCGCTAACTATGGCTACACCTTC.

Only a few counts were recorded for this clone. The chain is built from TRBV19 and TRBJ2-2; 9 nucleotides agree with TRBD2. The CDR3 is made up of 15 amino acids. J gave up 1 base and V 5 bases, and 2 bases lay outside the gene matches. Germline assignment: CDR1 LNHDA and CDR2 SQIVND (reference sequence). This CDR3 reads CASSRTSVNTGELFF. CDR3 in DNA: TGTGCCAGTAGTCGGACTAGCGTGAACACCGGGGAGCTGTTTTTT.

The V and J genes are TRBV11-2 and TRBJ1-2; D is unresolved. The CDR3 has 15 amino acids. Trimming stripped 2 bases from V and 0 bases from J, with 10 bases between. Germline lookup yields CDR1 SGHAT and CDR2 FQNNGV. The CDR3 DNA sequence: TGTGCCAGCAGCTTACGGACGGGGACTAACTATGGCTACACCTTC. It codes for CASSLRTGTNYGYTF.

The gene calls are TRBV27 and TRBJ2-2; TRBD1 aligns across 7 bases. Germline trimming cut 2 bases from V and 2 bases from J; bases unmatched to any gene: 2. Per the germline V gene, CDR1 is MNHEY and CDR2 is SMNVEV (reference sequence). The CDR3 is 15 amino acids. The CDR3 DNA sequence: TGTGCCAGCAGTTTACGGGACAGCAACACCGGGGAGCTGTTTTTT. It specifies CASSLRDSNTGELFF.

Comment on this clone: This same CDR3 is encoded by further DNA sequences in the sample. CDR3 protein: CASSLGTGGEKLFF. The CDR3 bases are TGTGCCAGCAGCTTGGGGACAGGGGGTGAAAAACTGTTTTTT. J is TRBJ1-4 and V is TRBV5-5; 10 bases align to TRBD1. Germline V gives CDR1 SGHKS, CDR2 YYEKEE (reference sequence). J lost 7 bases, V lost 0 bases, and 0 bases had no gene match. This CDR3 spans 14 amino acids.

The chain joins TRBV27 to TRBJ2-1, with TRBD2 matching over 8 bases. CDR3 length: 17 amino acids. V gave up 2 bases and J gave up 4 bases; unmatched junction bases: 10. The V gene's germline CDR1 is MNHEY and CDR2 SMNVEV (reference sequence). CDR3 residues: CASSLDAGGVPYNEQFF. In DNA form, the CDR3 reads TGTGCCAGCAGTTTAGATGCCGGGGGGGTACCGTACAATGAGCAGTTCTTC.

This clone is medium-sized in the sample. The chain is built from TRBV10-3 and TRBJ2-7; D may be TRBD2 (5 bases). CDR3 length: 12 amino acids. Germline V gene sequence: CDR1 ENHRY, CDR2 SYGVKD. V was pared by 6 bases and J by 0 bases, with 6 bases between. CDR3: CAIRDFSYEQYF. The CDR3, as DNA: TGTGCCATCAGGGACTTCTCCTACGAGCAGTACTTC.

The CDR3 nucleotides read TGTGCCAGCAGCTTGGCAGCGGACAATGAGCAGTTCTTC. Translation gives CASSLAADNEQFF. The chain combines TRBV7-3 with TRBJ2-1; TRBD2 is a possible D gene (5 bases). This CDR3 is 13 amino acids long. CDR1 SGHTA and CDR2 FQGTGA come from the germline V gene. V gave up 3 bases and J gave up 5 bases, with 8 bases separating them.

The chain links TRBV6-2 or TRBV6-3 to TRBJ2-4, with D tentatively TRBD1 (5 bases). The CDR3 covers 15 residues. Per the germline V gene, CDR1 is MNHEY and CDR2 is SVGEGT. Trimming removed 0 bases from V and 6 bases from J, with 12 bases in between. The CDR3 sequence is CASSYSIGALNIQYF. As DNA, the CDR3 is TGTGCCAGCAGTTACTCGATAGGGGCGTTAAACATTCAGTACTTC.

This chain connects TRBV19 to TRBJ2-2; 15 nucleotides match TRBD2. CDR3 length: 16 amino acids. CDR1 and CDR2 from the germline V gene are LNHDA and SQIVND (reference sequence). Trimming removed 5 bases from V and 4 bases from J; junction bases left unmatched: 2. CDR3 region: CASSGGLAGGTGELFF. The DNA for the CDR3 is TGTGCCAGTAGTGGGGGACTAGCGGGAGGCACCGGGGAGCTGTTTTTT.

The CDR3 coding sequence is TGTGCCAGCAGTTTGTCAGGGGGCTATGGCTACACCTTC. This sequence encodes CASSLSGGYGYTF. This chain joins TRBV28 and TRBJ1-2; 7 bases agree with TRBD1. V was clipped by 3 bases and J by 4 bases; unmatched bases: 2. Germline lookup yields CDR1 MDHEN and CDR2 SYDVKM. The CDR3 has 13 amino acids.

V usage is TRBV7-3 and J usage is TRBJ1-6; 8 nucleotides match TRBD1. The CDR3 consists of 14 residues. The germline CDR1 and CDR2 sequences are SGHTA and FQGTGA. The V and J ends lost 3 bases and 6 bases, in that order; junction bases with no gene match: 1. DNA for the CDR3: TGTGCCAGCAGCTTGACAGGGGCTAATTCACCCCTCCACTTT. Amino acid sequence: CASSLTGANSPLHF.

There are a few counts of this clone. This chain links TRBV6-5 with TRBJ1-5; TRBD1 matches 8 bases. CDR1 and CDR2 (germline): MNHEY, SVGAGI. V shed 6 bases and J 4 bases; nucleotides not matched to a gene: 5. The CDR3 is 14 amino acids. The CDR3 bases are TGTGCCAGCAGACCAGGGGGCGGGAATCAGCCCCAGCATTTT. Its translation is CASRPGGGNQPQHF.

The CDR3 bases are TGTGCCAGCAGTTACTCGTTCACAGGGGGCTATGGCTACACCTTC. This sequence encodes CASSYSFTGGYGYTF. V and J are TRBV6-5 and TRBJ1-2; TRBD1 aligns across 8 bases. Germline V gene sequence: CDR1 MNHEY, CDR2 SVGAGI. CDR3 length: 15 residues. The V segment lost 0 bases and the J segment 4 bases; nucleotides outside the gene matches: 4.

The table lists this clone with a count of one. The chain uses TRBV2 and TRBJ1-1, with no clear D. CDR1 is SNHLY and CDR2 is FYNNEI in the germline V gene. Trimming removed 4 bases from V and 1 base from J, with 7 bases in between. The CDR3 sequence is 13 residues long. For the CDR3, the DNA is TGTGCCAGCAGTGCGTCGAGGAACACTGAAGCTTTCTTT. It specifies CASSASRNTEAFF.